The rows below give T cell receptor beta chains drawn from one sample of a study of vaccination effects on CD4 cells after COVID-19. TCRdb's copy holds only in-frame clones and misses some; the assay was immunoSEQ multiplex PCR. This sample carries about 46,000 clones, over 60% of them seen once, and the ten largest clones take more than 12%. No antigen has been assigned to these receptors. This specimen was CD4+ T cells from PBMCs cultured with HCoV-OC43 spike peptides, taken after COVID-19 vaccination. Receptors were obtained from a human donor who received a COVID-19 vaccine. CDR3s include the opening cysteine and the closing phenylalanine or tryptophan. A D gene is named only where the DNA matches it firmly. The listing skips clone size in some rows; elsewhere it reads once, few, many or a size class.

clone size	CDR3 length	D gene	J gene	V gene	CDR3 protein	CDR3 DNA
-	15	-	TRBJ2-7	TRBV28	CASSSPQTLSYEQYF	TGTGCCAGCAGTTCCCCTCAGACTCTTTCCTACGAGCAGTACTTC
-	14	-	TRBJ1-3	TRBV30	CAWSVGTSGNTIYF	TGTGCCTGGAGTGTAGGTACCTCTGGAAACACCATATATTTT
-	17	TRBD1	TRBJ1-3	TRBV7-9	CASSSTKGTGVGNTIYF	TGTGCCAGCAGCTCCACAAAGGGGACAGGGGTCGGAAACACCATATATTTT
-	14	-	TRBJ2-1	TRBV11-2	CASSLAGTYNEQFF	TGTGCCAGCAGCTTAGCGGGGACCTACAATGAGCAGTTCTTC
-	13	TRBD1	TRBJ1-2	TRBV30	CAWSRDRAYGYTF	TGTGCCTGGAGTAGGGACAGGGCCTATGGCTACACCTTC
-	15	TRBD1	TRBJ1-5	TRBV19	CASNPTTGGNQPQHF	TGTGCCAGTAACCCGACGACAGGGGGAAATCAGCCCCAGCATTTT
-	15	-	TRBJ2-2	TRBV10-1	CASSGSPRGTGELFF	TGCGCCAGCAGTGGCTCACCTAGGGGCACCGGGGAGCTGTTTTTT
-	12	-	TRBJ2-5	TRBV5-1	CASSPNQETQYF	TGCGCCAGCAGCCCTAACCAAGAGACCCAGTACTTC
-	13	TRBD2	TRBJ2-6	TRBV30	CAWSSGGANVLTF	TGTGCCTGGTCTAGCGGTGGGGCCAACGTCCTGACTTTC
-	17	TRBD2	TRBJ2-7	TRBV19	CASSIGTTQGPSYEQYF	TGTGCCAGTAGTATCGGGACTACCCAAGGGCCCTCCTACGAGCAGTACTTC
few	13	-	TRBJ2-2	TRBV25-1	CASKSGYFGELFF	TGTGCCAGCAAATCTGGCTACTTCGGGGAGCTGTTTTTT
-	15	-	TRBJ2-2	TRBV25-1	CASNPGGSESGELFF	TGTGCCAGTAATCCAGGGGGGAGCGAATCCGGGGAGCTGTTTTTT
-	13	-	TRBJ2-1	TRBV27	CASSLTLYNEQFF	TGTGCCAGCAGTTTGACACTTTACAATGAGCAGTTCTTC
-	15	TRBD1	TRBJ1-1	TRBV7-9	CASSSGTGGGTEAFF	TGTGCCAGCAGCTCCGGGACAGGGGGAGGAACTGAAGCTTTCTTT
-	15	-	TRBJ1-1	TRBV11-1	CASRGASLVGTEAFF	TGTGCCAGCCGGGGCGCATCACTAGTGGGCACTGAAGCTTTCTTT
-	15	TRBD1	TRBJ2-5	TRBV7-9	CASSRDRQYQETQYF	TGTGCCAGCAGCCGGGACAGGCAATACCAAGAGACCCAGTACTTC
-	14	-	TRBJ2-3	TRBV5-1	CASSLPGSTDTQYF	TGCGCCAGCAGCTTGCCAGGGAGCACAGATACGCAGTATTTT
-	14	-	TRBJ1-5	TRBV2	CASSEGTANQPQHF	TGTGCCAGCAGTGAAGGGACAGCGAATCAGCCCCAGCATTTT
-	18	TRBD2	TRBJ2-1	TRBV5-1	CASSLIPSSSGRYNEQFF	TGCGCCAGCAGCCTCATACCTTCCTCTAGCGGGAGGTACAATGAGCAGTTCTTC
-	17	TRBD2	TRBJ2-7	TRBV5-4	CASSLGPSGLSSYEQYF	TGTGCCAGCAGCTTGGGGCCTAGCGGCCTCAGCTCCTACGAGCAGTACTTC
-	15	-	TRBJ2-2	TRBV24-1	CATSDPARGTGELFF	TGTGCCACCAGTGATCCCGCACGGGGGACCGGGGAGCTGTTTTTT
-	14	TRBD2	TRBJ2-7	TRBV9	CASSVDWTSFVQYF	TGTGCCAGCAGCGTAGATTGGACTAGCTTCGTGCAGTACTTC
-	16	-	TRBJ2-2	TRBV7-7	CASSLGRTIHTGELFF	TGTGCCAGCAGCTTAGGCAGGACTATACACACCGGGGAGCTGTTTTTT
-	12	-	TRBJ2-4	TRBV6-5	CASSSTGDIQYF	TGTGCCAGCAGTTCGACGGGGGACATTCAGTACTTC
-	13	TRBD1	TRBJ1-4	TRBV6-6	CASKDRGNEKLFF	TGTGCCAGCAAAGACAGGGGTAATGAAAAACTGTTTTTT
-	11	-	TRBJ1-2	TRBV24-1	CATSGADGYTF	TGTGCCACCAGTGGGGCGGATGGCTACACCTTC
few	14	-	TRBJ2-7	TRBV6-5	CASSYRGQSYEQYF	TGTGCCAGCAGTTACCGCGGACAGAGTTACGAGCAGTACTTC
-	11	-	TRBJ1-1	TRBV29-1	CSVVRDTEAFF	TGCAGCGTTGTGAGGGACACTGAAGCTTTCTTT
once	9	-	TRBJ1-1	TRBV5-6	CASCVEAFF	TGTGCCAGCTGCGTTGAAGCTTTCTTT
-	17	-	TRBJ1-6	TRBV19	CASSMWSQSSYNSPLHF	TGTGCCAGTAGTATGTGGTCCCAGAGCTCCTATAATTCACCCCTCCACTTT
-	18	-	TRBJ1-5	TRBV19	CASGGSAGWGSLNQPQHF	TGTGCCAGTGGGGGTTCTGCGGGGTGGGGATCCCTTAATCAGCCCCAGCATTTT
-	12	-	TRBJ1-1	TRBV15	CATSRDVTEAFF	TGTGCCACCAGCAGAGATGTGACTGAAGCTTTCTTT
-	15	TRBD1	TRBJ1-6	TRBV6-5	CASSSGTGVYSPLHF	TGTGCCAGCAGTTCCGGGACAGGGGTATATTCACCCCTCCACTTT
-	16	-	TRBJ2-7	TRBV11-2	CASSGSAGGSSYEQYF	TGTGCCAGCAGCGGTTCAGCTGGGGGGAGCTCCTACGAGCAGTACTTC
-	15	-	TRBJ2-4	TRBV3-1/TRBV3-2	CASSQDRLRTNIQYF	TGTGCCAGCAGCCAAGATCGGCTCAGGACGAACATTCAGTACTTC
once	12	-	TRBJ2-4	TRBV6-5	CASTGSENIQYF	TGTGCCAGCACCGGGAGTGAAAACATTCAGTACTTC
many	17	-	TRBJ1-4	TRBV7-2	CASSFYSAGSANEKLFF	TGTGCCAGCAGCTTCTACTCGGCCGGTTCGGCTAATGAAAAACTGTTTTTT
-	14	-	TRBJ1-2	TRBV6-5	CASSPTSQGYGYTF	TGTGCCAGCAGTCCCACAAGTCAGGGTTACGGCTACACCTTC
-	14	-	TRBJ1-3	TRBV6-2/TRBV6-3	CASSLRVGGDTIYF	TGTGCCAGCAGTCTCAGGGTTGGCGGAGACACCATATATTTT
-	15	-	TRBJ1-2	TRBV3-1/TRBV3-2	CASSQLDRPGYGYTF	TGTGCCAGCAGCCAACTCGACAGGCCGGGCTATGGCTACACCTTC
-	13	-	TRBJ2-1	TRBV24-1	CATSEGNYNEQFF	TGTGCCACCAGTGAGGGGAACTACAATGAGCAGTTCTTC
-	13	TRBD2	TRBJ2-7	TRBV7-9	CASSLITSGEQYF	TGTGCCAGCAGCTTAATAACTAGCGGCGAGCAGTACTTC
-	14	-	TRBJ1-6	TRBV5-1	CASSSQWGNSPLHF	TGCGCCAGCAGCTCTCAGTGGGGGAATTCACCCCTCCACTTT
few	17	TRBD2	TRBJ2-7	TRBV5-4	CASSPGTSGAYSYEQYF	TGTGCCAGCAGCCCCGGGACTAGCGGGGCGTACTCCTACGAGCAGTACTTC
few	13	-	TRBJ2-1	TRBV7-8	CASSGRQANEQFF	TGTGCCAGCAGCGGACGACAGGCGAATGAGCAGTTCTTC
few	12	-	TRBJ2-1	TRBV2	CASSGGAYEQFF	TGTGCCAGCAGTGGTGGGGCCTATGAGCAGTTCTTC
-	12	-	TRBJ1-5	TRBV7-2	CASSLLAQPQHF	TGTGCCAGCAGCTTACTTGCTCAGCCCCAGCATTTT
-	14	-	TRBJ2-6	TRBV10-3	CAAWGESGANVLTF	TGTGCCGCGTGGGGGGAGTCTGGGGCCAACGTCCTGACTTTC
once	16	-	TRBJ2-1	TRBV3-1/TRBV3-2	CASSQDNLVILREQFF	TGTGCCAGCAGCCAAGATAACCTAGTAATTCTTAGGGAGCAGTTCTTC